This T cell receptor beta chain was identified during a study of blood T cell repertoires in COVID-19. Study-level information: Spain, Italy and the United States supplied samples that represented acute and convalescent COVID-19. In each case, the material was cDNA or gDNA derived from T cells, B-cell-depleted T cells, or PBMCs.

Per the original data handling: Quantification of nucleated cells was approximated via reference gene primer amplification. Clones were sequenced by immunoSEQ multiplex PCR, and TCRdb holds only the in-frame ones, with some missing. V and J calls and clone size are those listed in that table; D and trimming were worked out from the DNA. The profile shows some 200,000 clones, roughly 85% of them singletons. Germline V gene data show CDR1 as SGHRS and CDR2 as YFSETQ. The CDR3 spans 14 residues. V lost 2 bases to trimming and J lost 4 bases; unmatched junction nucleotides: 3. The TCR was taken from a woman in her sixties with acute or convalescent COVID-19. Material for sequencing was peripheral blood. The chain joins TRBV5-1 to TRBJ1-5; 7 bases match TRBD1. CDR3 sequence reads: CASSLTGDNQPQHF. The CDR3 bases are TGCGCCAGCAGCTTAACAGGGGATAATCAGCCCCAGCATTTT.